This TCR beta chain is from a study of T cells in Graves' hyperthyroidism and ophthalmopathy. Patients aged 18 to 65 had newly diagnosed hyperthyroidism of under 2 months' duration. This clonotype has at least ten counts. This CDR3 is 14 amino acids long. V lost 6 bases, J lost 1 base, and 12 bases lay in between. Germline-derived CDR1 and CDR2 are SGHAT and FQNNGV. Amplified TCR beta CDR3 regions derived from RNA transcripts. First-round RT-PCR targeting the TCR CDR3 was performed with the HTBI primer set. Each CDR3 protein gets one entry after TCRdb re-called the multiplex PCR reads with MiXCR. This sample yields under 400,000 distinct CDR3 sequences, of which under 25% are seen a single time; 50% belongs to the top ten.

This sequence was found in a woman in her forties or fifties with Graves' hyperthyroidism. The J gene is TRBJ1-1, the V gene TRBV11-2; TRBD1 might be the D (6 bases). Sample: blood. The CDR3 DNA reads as TGTGCCAGCAGTCCGGGACACGCGAACACTGAAGCTTTCTTT. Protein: CASSPGHANTEAFF.